This is a list of T cell receptor beta chains from one sample in a study of shared clonotypes between healthy human individuals. Sequencing used immunoSEQ multiplex PCR; TCRdb keeps in-frame clones, though not all of them. The sample records more than 1 million clones, 70% to 80% being singletons. Sequences were obtained from memory CD4+ T cells from PBMCs. The receptors derive from a man younger than 30 in good health. Some clones in this sample may be carry-over from other donors' samples. The CDR3 runs from the conserved cysteine through the conserved F or W. D genes are given only for firm matches. Some rows mark clone size as missing; the rest say once, few, many or name a class of expanded clone.

TRBJ2-7 TRBV29-1 few - TGCAGCGTTAAGAAGACAAGCTACGAGCAGTACTTC CSVKKTSYEQYF
TRBJ1-4 TRBV19 - - TGTGCCAGTAGTATAGAAGGAGGCAGCTCGTATTTAGAAAAACTGTTTTTT CASSIEGGSSYLEKLFF
TRBJ2-1 TRBV7-8 - - TGTGCCAGCAGCCGAGGGGACCTCTACAATGAGCAGTTCTTC CASSRGDLYNEQFF
TRBJ2-7 TRBV6-5 - - TGTGCCAGCAGTCTGGACCCTGTGGCCGGGCGAGAGCAGTACTTC CASSLDPVAGREQYF
TRBJ1-1 TRBV7-2 - TRBD1 TGTGCCAGCAGCACCCGGACAGGGGGCAGGGGCACTGAAGCTTTCTTT CASSTRTGGRGTEAFF
TRBJ2-7 TRBV6-5 - - TGTGCCAGCAGTCGCCCACAGGGTTACGAGCAGTACTTC CASSRPQGYEQYF
TRBJ1-5 TRBV6-1 - - TGTGCCAGCAGTGGGAGTTCCGGGACACTTAATAGCAATCAGCCCCAGCATTTT CASSGSSGTLNSNQPQHF
TRBJ2-7 TRBV28 - - TGTGCCAGCAGTTTGGTGGGCTACGAGCAGTACTTC CASSLVGYEQYF
TRBJ2-5 TRBV7-7 few TRBD1 TGTGCCAGCAGCCGCGGACAGGGGTTATCAGAGACCCAGTACTTC CASSRGQGLSETQYF
TRBJ1-1 TRBV18 - TRBD1 TGTGCCAGCTCACGGGACAGTGGGGAAGCTTTCTTT CASSRDSGEAFF
TRBJ1-1 TRBV7-8 - - TGTGCCAGCAGCTTAGAGGCAGGGTGGCACGCTGAAGCTTTCTTT CASSLEAGWHAEAFF
TRBJ2-7 TRBV28 few - TGTGCCAGCAAGGCTAGCAGATACGAGCAGTACTTC CASKASRYEQYF
TRBJ1-5 TRBV6-1 few - TGTGCCAGCAGTGGAGACAGCCGAGACTATCAGCCCCAGCATTTT CASSGDSRDYQPQHF
TRBJ1-5 TRBV6-5 - TRBD1 TGTGCCATCAGTGCAGACAGGGAGGGTCAGCCCCAGCATTTT CAISADREGQPQHF
TRBJ1-4 TRBV5-1 - - TGCGCCAGCAGCTTGGGGCCTCGGGCAGGGGATGAAAAACTGTTTTTT CASSLGPRAGDEKLFF
TRBJ2-7 TRBV7-9 - - TGTGCCAGCAGCTTTGGGCAGGAACCCTACGAGCAGTACTTC CASSFGQEPYEQYF
TRBJ2-1 TRBV6-1 - TRBD2 TGTGCCACGCGAATCAGCGGGGGGAATGAGCAGTTCTTC CATRISGGNEQFF
TRBJ1-5 TRBV28 - TRBD1 TGTGCCAGCAGAAGACAGGGTTTCGGTTATAGCAATCAGCCCCAGCATTTT CASRRQGFGYSNQPQHF
TRBJ2-3 TRBV28 - TRBD1 TGTGCCAGCAGGAGACAGGGGGCCACAGATACGCAGTATTTT CASRRQGATDTQYF
TRBJ2-6 TRBV5-6 - - TGTGCCAGCAGCTTGAGAGACAGCTCCAACGTCCTGACTTTC CASSLRDSSNVLTF
TRBJ2-2 TRBV19 - - TGTGCCAGTAGTGGGATAGCCGGGGCCGGGGAGCTGTTTTTT CASSGIAGAGELFF
TRBJ1-1 TRBV6-1 many - TGTGCCAGCAGTGAACAGGGGAGGGGCTCTGAAGCTTTCTTT CASSEQGRGSEAFF
TRBJ2-1 TRBV5-4 - TRBD2 TGTGCCAGCAGCACCAGACTAGCGGGTGCCTACAATGAGCAGTTCTTC CASSTRLAGAYNEQFF
TRBJ1-4 TRBV5-6 - - TGTGCCAGCAGCCCGGGGGCCCTGGACACCAAACTGTTTTTT CASSPGALDTKLFF
TRBJ2-1 TRBV7-6 - - TGTGCCAGCAGCCCCCTTCCGGGAACCTACAATGAGCAGTTCTTC CASSPLPGTYNEQFF
TRBJ2-5 TRBV7-2 - - TGTGCCAGCAGCCCTAAGGCAGGCTATGAGACCCAGTACTTC CASSPKAGYETQYF
TRBJ1-1 TRBV9 - - TGTGCCAGCAGCGTAGGGGTGGGCCAGAACACTGAAGCTTTCTTT CASSVGVGQNTEAFF
TRBJ1-2 TRBV6-5 - - TGTGCCAGCAGTCTCACGACCTTCAACTATGGCTACACCTTC CASSLTTFNYGYTF
TRBJ1-1 TRBV28 few TRBD1 TGTGCCAGCAGCCCGACAGGGATGAACACTGAAGCTTTCTTT CASSPTGMNTEAFF
TRBJ1-1 TRBV7-8 - - TGTGCCAGCAGCTTTCGACAGGACACTGAAGCTTTCTTT CASSFRQDTEAFF
TRBJ2-2 TRBV19 - TRBD2 TGTGCCAGTAGTCGAATAGCGGGAGTTACCGGGGAGCTGTTTTTT CASSRIAGVTGELFF
TRBJ1-3 TRBV30 - - TGTGCCTGGAGTGTACAGGCAAACACCATATATTTT CAWSVQANTIYF
TRBJ2-3 TRBV7-3 - TRBD2 TGTGCCAGCAGCTTCGGGCGGGAGCCTACAGATACGCAGTATTTT CASSFGREPTDTQYF
TRBJ2-7 TRBV18 - TRBD2 TGTGCCAGCTCACCCACGGTGGGGGGGAGCCACGAGCAGTACTTC CASSPTVGGSHEQYF
TRBJ2-7 TRBV19 - - TGTGCCAGTAGTATAGCACAGGGAGGCTACGAGCAGTACTTC CASSIAQGGYEQYF
TRBJ1-1 TRBV2 once TRBD1 TGTGCCAGCGGTCGACAGGGCATAACTGAAGCTTTCTTT CASGRQGITEAFF
TRBJ1-1 TRBV27 - - TGTGCCAGCAGTTCTACACTACTAGGGGGTCACGAAGCTTTCTTT CASSSTLLGGHEAFF
TRBJ2-3 TRBV29-1 - TRBD2 TGCAGCGTTGTTAGACTAGCGGGAGGAGCGGGTACGCAGTATTTT CSVVRLAGGAGTQYF
TRBJ2-7 TRBV7-2 - TRBD2 TGTGCCAGCAGCCGCCGACTAGCGGGAATTAGTCAGCTGAACGAGCAGTACTTC CASSRRLAGISQLNEQYF
TRBJ2-5 TRBV4-1 few - TGCGCCAGCAGCCAAGATCTAGCCATGGAGACCCAGTACTTC CASSQDLAMETQYF
TRBJ1-1 TRBV18 - TRBD1 TGTGCCAGCTCACCATACTCGGGACAGACAAACACTGAAGCTTTCTTT CASSPYSGQTNTEAFF
TRBJ2-3 TRBV7-3 - TRBD1 TGTGCCAGCAGCCACAGGGGATTCTCCACAGATACGCAGTATTTT CASSHRGFSTDTQYF
TRBJ1-5 TRBV11-1 - - TGTGCCAGCAGCTTAGAGGGGGATCAGCCCCAGCATTTT CASSLEGDQPQHF
TRBJ2-3 TRBV2 - TRBD2 TGTGCCAGCAGTGGGACTAGCGAGTCAGATACGCAGTATTTT CASSGTSESDTQYF
TRBJ2-5 TRBV7-6 - - TGTGCCAGCAGCCCCACGGGTGGGACCCAGTACTTC CASSPTGGTQYF
TRBJ2-1 TRBV5-1 - TRBD2 TGCGCCAGCAGCTATAATAGCGGGAGCTCCTACAATGAGCAGTTCTTC CASSYNSGSSYNEQFF
TRBJ2-7 TRBV29-1 - TRBD2 TGCAGCGTTGCCTACGGGACTAGCTCCTACGAGCAGTACTTC CSVAYGTSSYEQYF
TRBJ1-1 TRBV28 - - TGTGCCAGCACACTGCGGGGACAGAACACTGAAGCTTTCTTT CASTLRGQNTEAFF
TRBJ2-1 TRBV28 - - TGTGCCAGCAGCGGGATCTACAATGAGCAGTTCTTC CASSGIYNEQFF